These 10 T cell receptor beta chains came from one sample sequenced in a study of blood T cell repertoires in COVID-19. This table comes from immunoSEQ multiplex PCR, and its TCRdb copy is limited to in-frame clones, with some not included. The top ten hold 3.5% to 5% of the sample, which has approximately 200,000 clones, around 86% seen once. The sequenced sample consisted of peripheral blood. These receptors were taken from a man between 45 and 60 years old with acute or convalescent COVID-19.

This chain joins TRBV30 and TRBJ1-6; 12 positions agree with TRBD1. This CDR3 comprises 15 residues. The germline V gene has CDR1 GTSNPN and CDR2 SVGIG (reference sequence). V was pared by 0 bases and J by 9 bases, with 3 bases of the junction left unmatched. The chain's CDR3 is CAWSVGTGGSSPLHF. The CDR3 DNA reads TGTGCCTGGAGTGTTGGGACAGGGGGCAGTTCACCCCTCCACTTT.

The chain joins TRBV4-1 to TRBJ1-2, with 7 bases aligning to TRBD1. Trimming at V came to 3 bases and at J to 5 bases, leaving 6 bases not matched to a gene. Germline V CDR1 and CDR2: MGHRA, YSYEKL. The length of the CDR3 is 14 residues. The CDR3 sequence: CASSHEQGTYGYTF. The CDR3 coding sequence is TGCGCCAGCAGCCACGAACAGGGGACGTATGGCTACACCTTC.

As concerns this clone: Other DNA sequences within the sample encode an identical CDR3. The CDR3 region has the DNA TGTGCCAGCAGCCGCGGGGGTAACACCGGGGAGCTGTTTTTT. This encodes CASSRGGNTGELFF. V gene TRBV3-1 (or the pseudogene TRBV3-2) combines with J gene TRBJ2-2, with TRBD2 identical over 7 bases. This CDR3 has 14 residues. Germline V gives CDR1 LGHDT, CDR2 YNNKEL (reference sequence). Trimming cost V 4 bases and J 2 bases; bases outside gene matches: 1.

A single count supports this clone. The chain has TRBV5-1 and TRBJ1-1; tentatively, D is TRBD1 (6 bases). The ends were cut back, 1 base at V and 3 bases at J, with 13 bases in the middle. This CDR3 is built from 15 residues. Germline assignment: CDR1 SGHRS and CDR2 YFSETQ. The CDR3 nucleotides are TGCGCCAGCAGCTTGCCACAGGGTCGGTACACTGAAGCTTTCTTT. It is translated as CASSLPQGRYTEAFF.

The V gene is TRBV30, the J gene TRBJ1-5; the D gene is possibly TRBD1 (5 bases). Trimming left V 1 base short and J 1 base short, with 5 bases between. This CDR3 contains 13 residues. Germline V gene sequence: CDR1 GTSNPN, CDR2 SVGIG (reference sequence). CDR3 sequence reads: CAWSGQSNQPQHF. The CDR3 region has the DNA TGTGCCTGGAGTGGACAGAGCAATCAGCCCCAGCATTTT.

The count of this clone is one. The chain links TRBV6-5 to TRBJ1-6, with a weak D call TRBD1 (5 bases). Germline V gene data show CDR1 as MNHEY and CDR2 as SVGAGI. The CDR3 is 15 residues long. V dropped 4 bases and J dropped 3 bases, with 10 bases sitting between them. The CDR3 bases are TGTGCCAGCAGTTCCGGACAAAGCTATAATTCACCCCTCCACTTT. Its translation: CASSSGQSYNSPLHF.

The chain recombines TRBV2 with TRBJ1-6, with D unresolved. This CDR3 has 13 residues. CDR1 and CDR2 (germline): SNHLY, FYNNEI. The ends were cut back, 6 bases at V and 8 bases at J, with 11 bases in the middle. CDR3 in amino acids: CASRVARDSPLHF. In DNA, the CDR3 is TGTGCCAGCAGAGTGGCCCGGGATTCACCCCTCCACTTT.

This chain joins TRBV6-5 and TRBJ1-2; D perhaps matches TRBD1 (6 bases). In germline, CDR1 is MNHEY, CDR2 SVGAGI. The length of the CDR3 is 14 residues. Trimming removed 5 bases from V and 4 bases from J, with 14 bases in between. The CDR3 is CASSRQDPSYGYTF. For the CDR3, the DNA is TGTGCCAGCAGTAGACAGGACCCATCCTATGGCTACACCTTC.

In DNA, the CDR3 is TGTGCCAGCAGCTTAGTCTTTCGGACAGGGAGCCCCTACGAGCAGTACTTC. Protein: CASSLVFRTGSPYEQYF. This chain links TRBV7-2 with TRBJ2-7; 8 bases line up with TRBD1. V was clipped by 1 base and J by 2 bases; unmatched bases: 10. The CDR3 contains 17 residues. Per the germline V gene, CDR1 is SGHTA and CDR2 is FQGNSA.

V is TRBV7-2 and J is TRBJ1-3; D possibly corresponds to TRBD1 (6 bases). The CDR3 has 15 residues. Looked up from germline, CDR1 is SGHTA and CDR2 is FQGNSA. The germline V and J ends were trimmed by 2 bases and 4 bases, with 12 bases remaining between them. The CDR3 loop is CASSLRGARGNTIYF. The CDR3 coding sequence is TGTGCCAGCAGCTTACGGGGGGCGAGGGGAAACACCATATATTTT.